This T cell receptor (beta chain) was recovered during a study of cytomegalovirus exposure and HLA in healthy donors. PCR was performed using 60 Vbeta and 13 Jbeta primers. Assay: immunoSEQ multiplex PCR; the TCRdb copy retains only in-frame clones and omits some. The table shows around 90,000 clones, with 55% to 70% occurring only once. With 3 bases clipped from V and 6 bases from J, the junction kept 8 bases outside the gene matches. CDR3 size: 14 residues. Per the germline V gene, CDR1 is PRHDT and CDR2 is FYEKMQ (reference sequence). This clone was seen more than once but under ten times. The receptor was isolated from a woman in her 50s in good health and CMV-seropositive. The sequencing input was PBMCs. V is TRBV13 and J is TRBJ2-7, with 7 bases fitting TRBD1. CDR3: CASSLGDSPSEQYF. In DNA form, the CDR3 reads TGTGCCAGCAGCTTGGGGGACAGTCCCTCCGAGCAGTACTTC. Combining the CDR3 with reference TRBV13 and TRBJ2-7 gives the whole variable domain AAGVIQSPRHLIKEKRETATLKCYPIPRHDTVYWYQQGPGQDPQFLISFYEKMQSDKGSIPDRFSAQQFSDYHSELNMSSLELGDSALYFCASSLGDSPSEQYFGPGTRLTVT.